The 5 T cell receptor beta chains given below trace back to one sample, sequenced in a study of shared clonotypes between healthy human individuals. The repertoire was sequenced with immunoSEQ multiplex PCR; TCRdb's copy has only in-frame clones and lacks some. The data show about 480,000 clones, 79% seen once. The source material was PBMCs. These receptors originate from a woman in her 40s in good health. Some clones in this sample may be carry-over from other donors' samples.

The chain combines TRBV4-1 with TRBJ1-5; D is undetermined. The CDR3 is 17 amino acids. Trimming left V 0 bases short and J 0 bases short, with 12 bases between. Germline CDR1 reads MGHRA; CDR2 reads YSYEKL. The CDR3 region is CASSQESWQLSNQPQHF. The CDR3 bases are TGCGCCAGCAGCCAAGAAAGTTGGCAACTTAGCAATCAGCCCCAGCATTTT.

The chain joins TRBV30 to TRBJ2-7; D may be TRBD2 (5 bases). The V gene's germline CDR1 is GTSNPN and CDR2 SVGIG (reference sequence). Trimming pared 1 base from V and 1 base from J, leaving 14 bases between. The CDR3 has 15 residues. CDR3 sequence: CAWSGGRGFSYEQYF. CDR3 nucleotide sequence: TGTGCCTGGAGTGGAGGTCGAGGGTTTTCCTACGAGCAGTACTTC.

The V and J genes are TRBV5-1 and TRBJ1-4, with D unclear. Per the germline V gene, CDR1 is SGHRS and CDR2 is YFSETQ. V lost 0 bases to trimming and J lost 2 bases, with 8 bases between them. This CDR3 is built from 15 residues. The CDR3 DNA is TGCGCCAGCAGCTTGGCGTTAGGGACTAATGAAAAACTGTTTTTT. Translation: CASSLALGTNEKLFF.

The V call is TRBV19, the J call TRBJ2-1; 13 bases line up with TRBD2. Germline V gene lookup returns CDR1 LNHDA and CDR2 SQIVND (reference sequence). CDR3 length: 14 residues. V lost 5 bases, J lost 11 bases, and 6 bases stayed unmatched. The CDR3 loop reads CASSPGTSGTQQFF. The CDR3 DNA reads TGTGCCAGTAGTCCCGGGACTAGCGGGACCCAGCAGTTCTTC.

The V call is TRBV15, the J call TRBJ2-7, with D tentatively TRBD1 or TRBD2 (6 bases each). V lost 5 bases to trimming and J lost 3 bases, with 11 bases between them. Germline V lookup: CDR1 LNHNV, CDR2 YYDKDF (reference sequence). CDR3 length: 13 residues. The CDR3 loop is CATSGGTNYEQYF. CDR3 sequence (DNA): TGTGCCACCAGCGGCGGGACAAACTACGAGCAGTACTTC.